Shown below are 2 T cell receptor beta chains from a single sample sequenced in a study of cytomegalovirus exposure and HLA in healthy donors. The study ran its PCR with 60 Vbeta and 13 Jbeta primers. TCRdb's table, derived via immunoSEQ multiplex PCR, lists solely in-frame clones and lacks some. The data show about 75,000 clones, with roughly 82% seen just once and under 2% held by the top ten. The source material was PBMCs. These receptors originate from a young man in good health and CMV-seronegative.

The chain combines TRBV18 with TRBJ1-1; TRBD1 aligns across 7 bases. V dropped 3 bases and J dropped 4; count of bases not matched to a gene: 8. The CDR3 totals 15 residues. From germline, CDR1 is KGHSH and CDR2 LQKENI. This CDR3 reads CASSPMTGFGTEAFF. The DNA of the CDR3 is TGTGCCAGCTCACCCATGACAGGGTTCGGCACTGAAGCTTTCTTT.

This clone was seen a few times. The V and J genes are TRBV2 and TRBJ1-1; D is uncertain. The CDR3 runs 11 residues. Trimming removed 4 bases at V and 11 bases at J, with 11 bases between. CDR1 is SNHLY, CDR2 FYNNEI, per germline. CDR3 in DNA: TGTGCCAGCAGTGTTGCACTCAAGGCTTTCTTT. Its translation: CASSVALKAFF. The full variable domain, its missing parts supplied by reference TRBV2 and TRBJ1-1, is EPEVTQTPSHQVTQMGQEVILRCVPISNHLYFYWYRQILGQKVEFLVSFYNNEISEKSEIFDDQFSVERPDGSNFTLKIRSTKLEDSAMYFCASSVALKAFFGQGTRLTVV.